This entry features one TCR beta chain sequence. The antigen remains undetermined. This record comes from a study of CD8+ T cells in alopecia areata. Study as a whole: Treatment of the treated patients consisted of oral tofacitinib, 5 to 10 mg twice daily.

RNA extraction was followed by reverse transcription into cDNA, which acted as the sequencing template. Produced via immunoSEQ multiplex PCR; TCRdb's table is partial and in-frame only. The sample contains 150,000 or so clones, 80% to 90% of which appear only once. This CDR3 is built from 13 residues. In germline, CDR1 is SNHLY, CDR2 FYNNEI. The germline V and J ends were trimmed by 5 bases and 3 bases, with 10 bases remaining between them. Collection of lesional scalp punch biopsies and peripheral blood was performed in alopecia areata patients. Cell sorting on a FACSAria was used to separate CD4+ and CD8+ T cells from the PBMCs. Findings of the study overall: Higher clonality was seen in lesional scalp than in normal scalp, especially in alopecia totalis/universalis.

The chain recombines TRBV2 with TRBJ1-2; maybe TRBD1 (6 bases). The TCR originated in a human donor with alopecia areata. Sequenced here: CD8+ T cells sorted from blood, sampled at week 0. The DNA for the CDR3 is TGTGCCAGCAGTCACAGGGTAGACTATGGCTACACCTTC. Translated: CASSHRVDYGYTF.